Included here is one T cell receptor (beta chain) sequence, with context. The antigen it binds to is not known. It has no much larger one-base neighbor in the sample; base qualities were not kept. The library was obtained by the immunoSEQ multiplex PCR assay. Genomic DNA extraction, TRB sequencing and normalization were performed by Adaptive Biotechnologies (Seattle, WA). On the authors' methods: To compute clonality, the Shannon entropy of productive TRB sequences was normalized by log2 of unique productive sequences and then subtracted from one. KLL-specific clonotypes in tumors were identified by matching TCRbeta CDR3 amino acid sequences to those from the tetramer-sorted sample of each patient. TCRdb provides this immuneACCESS table in a form limited to in-frame rearrangements. Some clones are lacking; in checked studies, under half of them reflect an unresolved V gene, and why the rest are absent is not known. The V and J calls and the clone size are those of that table, but D and trimming were determined from the DNA. Counted in this sample were about 25,000 clones; 70% to 90% of them appeared once. The biggest ten clones account for roughly 2.5% of the sample.

All patients' tumors stained robustly positive for Merkel cell polyomavirus Large T antigen by immunohistochemistry. The study included about eleven Merkel cell carcinoma patients who had robust KLL-tetramer+ populations, above 0.04% of CD8+ T cells, in blood and/or cultured TIL. All patients were Caucasian, with a median age of approximately 65 years and a range of about 45 to 85 years. For patients with unknown primaries who presented with nodal disease, or in cases where primary tissue was insufficient, lymph node tumors were analyzed. The sample comes from a study of tumor-infiltrating T cells and Merkel cell polyomavirus (dated 2017 in TCRdb). Broadly, across the study: In Merkel cell carcinoma patients, the study examined CD8+ T cells specific for the Merkel cell polyomavirus KLL epitope. Patients came in at different disease stages and had a median follow-up of about 3 years, ranging from roughly 1.1 to 6.0 years. Varied, non-standardized therapies, including chemotherapy, radiation and immunotherapies, were received by the patients. TRB sequencing covered KLL-tetramer-sorted cells from blood or tumor-infiltrating lymphocytes in approximately 15 samples, plus 12 matched whole-tumor samples. The majority of whole-tumor samples consisted of approximately 25-micron curls cut from formalin-fixed, paraffin-embedded tissue blocks. Across the study, one tumor sample was obtained as a frozen nodal tumor digest and one as a flash-frozen core biopsy of a metastasis. The full study reports these points: A higher intratumoral fraction of KLL-specific T cells (roughly 1.9-18% versus about 0-0.14%) was associated with significantly improved MCC-specific survival. Because only a single viral epitope was studied, T cells directed against other Merkel cell polyomavirus epitopes were not captured. KLL-specific TRB repertoires were diverse and mostly private, with just one public clonotype, shared by two patients, among over 350 unique sequences. The small sample size of the study (n of about 12 patients) is recognized as a limitation. A significant MCC-specific survival advantage (P = 0.0051) was associated with a greater number of unique KLL-specific clonotypes in tumors (about 5-108 vs 0-3).

For CDR1 and CDR2, the germline V gene lists MDHEN and SYDVKM. The CDR3 holds 13 amino acids from the cysteine to the phenylalanine. CDR3 DNA only is kept here, 39 bases in frame from base 1. V sheds 3 bases and J sheds 6 bases, leaving 12 bases between their ends. Recombination linked TRBV28 to TRBJ2-7, and possibly TRBD1, on 5 matching bases. The source is a man over 45 with Merkel cell carcinoma. The specimen was lymph node tissue. For the CDR3, the sequence is CASSFTGSGEQYF. The bases read TGTGCCAGCAGTTTTACAGGCTCGGGCGAGCAGTACTTC.